The 14 T cell receptor beta chains listed next were all sequenced from one sample in a study of blood T cell repertoires in COVID-19. Clones were read by immunoSEQ multiplex PCR, and TCRdb kept only the in-frame ones, dropping some. The data contain fewer than 85,000 clones, around 90% of them seen just once; the ten biggest clones take up approximately 4.8%. The sequenced sample was peripheral blood. The origin of the receptors is a human donor in a cohort sampled during active COVID-19.

The chain uses TRBV3-1 (or the pseudogene TRBV3-2) and TRBJ1-2; 7 nucleotides align to TRBD1. This CDR3 contains 14 residues. The germline CDR1 and CDR2 sequences are LGHDT and YNNKEL (reference sequence). The trim removed 4 bases at V and 2 bases at J, leaving 4 bases unmatched. CDR3 amino acids: CASSPRDRNYGYTF. CDR3 sequence (DNA): TGTGCCAGCAGCCCCCGGGACAGAAACTATGGCTACACCTTC.

This chain connects TRBV5-1 to TRBJ2-6; no definite D call. V was trimmed by 0 bases and J by 0 bases, leaving 7 bases between them. The germline V gene encodes CDR1 SGHRS and CDR2 YFSETQ. CDR3 length: 16 amino acids. The CDR3 sequence: CASSLAVLSGANVLTF. In nucleotides, the CDR3 is TGCGCCAGCAGCTTGGCTGTCCTCTCTGGGGCCAACGTCCTGACTTTC.

This clone was detected a few times. This chain joins TRBV11-2 and TRBJ2-7; D is possibly TRBD2 (7 bases). The CDR3 contains 16 residues. CDR1 SGHAT and CDR2 FQNNGV come from the germline V gene. V was pared by 1 base and J by 4 bases, with 17 bases between. The CDR3 protein is CASSLAGGTQGYEQYF. The CDR3 nucleotides read TGTGCCAGCAGCTTAGCGGGGGGCACACAGGGTTACGAGCAGTACTTC.

This clone was detected a few times. The chain links TRBV5-4 to TRBJ2-6; D not resolved. Germline CDR1 is SGHNT and CDR2 is YYREEE (reference sequence). V was clipped by 4 bases and J by 1 base, with 3 bases between them. The CDR3 contains 13 residues. DNA for the CDR3: TGTGCCAGCAGCCTATCTGGGGCCAACGTCCTGACTTTC. As protein: CASSLSGANVLTF.

This chain uses TRBV28 with TRBJ1-2; no firm D call. This CDR3 is 13 amino acids long. In germline, CDR1 is MDHEN, CDR2 SYDVKM. V was cut by 3 bases and J by 4 bases, with 9 bases left in between. CDR3 in DNA: TGTGCCAGCAGTTTTTCCCGTTCCTATGGCTACACCTTC. Protein product: CASSFSRSYGYTF.

The chain has TRBV6-5 and TRBJ1-1; 7 bases line up with TRBD1. The CDR3 runs to 13 residues. The V segment lost 6 bases and the J segment 6 bases; nucleotides outside the gene matches: 7. CDR1 is MNHEY, CDR2 SVGAGI, per germline. The CDR3 sequence is CASSSHRGSEAFF. The CDR3 DNA is TGTGCCAGCAGCTCCCACAGGGGTTCTGAAGCTTTCTTT.

This chain connects TRBV7-9 to TRBJ2-5, with 13 bases identical to TRBD2. From germline, CDR1 is SEHNR and CDR2 FQNEAQ (reference sequence). This CDR3 spans 15 amino acids. V shed 4 bases and J 6 bases; nucleotides not matched to a gene: 5. Written as DNA, the CDR3 is TGTGCCAGCAGCTCCGGGACTAGCGGGGTAAAGACCCAGTACTTC. Translated: CASSSGTSGVKTQYF. The full variable domain, its missing parts supplied by reference TRBV7-9 and TRBJ2-5, is DTGVSQNPRHKITKRGQNVTFRCDPISEHNRLYWYRQTLGQGPEFLTYFQNEAQLEKSRLLSDRFSAERPKGSFSTLEIQRTEQGDSAMYLCASSSGTSGVKTQYFGPGTRLLVL.

CDR3 DNA: TGTGCCATCAGTGAAGGTGGAGCCATTGGCTACACCTTC. This sequence encodes CAISEGGAIGYTF. The genes are TRBV10-3 and TRBJ1-2; D is unclear. V lost 3 bases and J lost 7, with 12 bases in between. Germline V gene data show CDR1 as ENHRY and CDR2 as SYGVKD. The length of the CDR3 is 13 residues.

V and J are TRBV15 and TRBJ1-1; D gene ambiguous. CDR3 size: 14 residues. Trimming took 0 bases from V and 7 from J, leaving 12 bases between them. Germline values: CDR1 LNHNV, CDR2 YYDKDF (reference sequence). This chain's CDR3 is CATSRDGVDDEAFF. In DNA, the CDR3 is TGTGCCACCAGCAGAGACGGGGTGGATGATGAAGCTTTCTTT.

Only a few counts were recorded for this clone. The chain combines TRBV10-3 with TRBJ2-2; D may be TRBD1 (6 bases). The CDR3 consists of 17 residues. V lost 0 bases and J 4 bases, leaving 15 bases between the germline ends. Germline V gene lookup returns CDR1 ENHRY and CDR2 SYGVKD. As DNA, the CDR3 is TGTGCCATCAGTGAGTCTAGGGGGTGGTCAAGCACCGGGGAGCTGTTTTTT. Translating gives CAISESRGWSSTGELFF.

The rearrangement joins TRBV11-2 to TRBJ1-2, with a possible D match to TRBD1 (6 bases). V lost 3 bases, J lost 0 bases, and 17 bases lay in between. This CDR3 comprises 17 residues. CDR1 is SGHAT and CDR2 is FQNNGV in the germline V gene. CDR3 loop: CASSFNRAVLTNYGYTF. For the CDR3, the DNA is TGTGCCAGCAGCTTCAACAGGGCCGTTTTGACTAACTATGGCTACACCTTC.

The chain joins TRBV29-1 to TRBJ2-5, with 8 bases matching TRBD1. Trimming at V came to 6 bases and at J to 9 bases, leaving 9 bases not matched to a gene. Per germline, CDR1 SQVTM and CDR2 ANQGSEA. CDR3 length equals 12 residues. CDR3 bases: TGCAGCGTAGGGACAGGCCCAGGGGCCCAGTACTTC. Protein product: CSVGTGPGAQYF.

The V and J genes are TRBV25-1 and TRBJ2-7; 8 bases line up with TRBD2. Germline lookup yields CDR1 MGHDK and CDR2 SYGVNS. There are 14 residues in the CDR3. Unmatched junction bases numbered 12, after V lost 8 bases and J lost 6 bases. The chain's CDR3 is CASSGLAVVAEQYF. The CDR3 DNA reads TGTGCCAGCTCAGGACTAGCCGTCGTGGCCGAGCAGTACTTC.

The chain employs TRBV3-1 (or the pseudogene TRBV3-2) and TRBJ2-5, with TRBD2 matching over 10 bases. This CDR3 contains 14 residues. Germline V gene data show CDR1 as LGHDT and CDR2 as YNNKEL (reference sequence). The junction had 7 bases not matched to a gene; V was cut back by 7 bases and J by 5 bases. For the CDR3, the DNA is TGTGCCAGCACTCTAGCGGGGGAATCGGAGACCCAGTACTTC. This encodes CASTLAGESETQYF.